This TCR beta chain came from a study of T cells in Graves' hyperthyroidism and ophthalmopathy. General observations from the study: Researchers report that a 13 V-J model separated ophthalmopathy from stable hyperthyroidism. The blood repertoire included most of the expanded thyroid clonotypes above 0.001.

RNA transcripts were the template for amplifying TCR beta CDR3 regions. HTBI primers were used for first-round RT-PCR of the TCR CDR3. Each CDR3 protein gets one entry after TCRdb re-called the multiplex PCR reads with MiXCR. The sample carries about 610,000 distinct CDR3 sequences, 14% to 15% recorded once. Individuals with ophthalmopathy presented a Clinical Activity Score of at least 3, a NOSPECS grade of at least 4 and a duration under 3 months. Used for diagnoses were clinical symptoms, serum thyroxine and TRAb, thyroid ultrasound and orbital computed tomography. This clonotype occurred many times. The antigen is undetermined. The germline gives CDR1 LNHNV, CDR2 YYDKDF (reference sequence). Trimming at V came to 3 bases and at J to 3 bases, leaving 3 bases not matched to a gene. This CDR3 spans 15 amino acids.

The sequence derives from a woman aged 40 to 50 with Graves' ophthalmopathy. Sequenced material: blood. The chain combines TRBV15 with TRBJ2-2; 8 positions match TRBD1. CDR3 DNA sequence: TGTGCCACCAGCAGGGACAGGGCCGACACCGGGGAGCTGTTTTTT. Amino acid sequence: CATSRDRADTGELFF. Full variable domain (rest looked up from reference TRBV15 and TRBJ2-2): DAMVIQNPRYQVTQFGKPVTLSCSQTLNHNVMYWYQQKSSQAPKLLFHYYDKDFNNEADTPDNFQSRRPNTSFCFLDIRSPGLGDTAMYLCATSRDRADTGELFFGEGSRLTVL.